This T cell receptor beta chain derives from a study of blood T cell repertoires in COVID-19 (dated by TCRdb to the early 2020s). Concerning the study at large: Samples from collaborators originated in the United States, Italy and Spain and spanned both the acute and convalescent phases of COVID-19. The material from the prospective study consisted of cDNA or gDNA derived from T cells, B-cell-depleted T cells, or PBMCs. Subjects who had been exposed to COVID-19, were actively infected with it, or had recovered from it provided the deeply sampled blood TCRbeta repertoires that made up the dataset. The repertoires were released in a freely available public database intended as a resource for research on the immune response to SARS-CoV-2. The samples were drawn from the first 160 participants of the ongoing ImmuneRACE study and from 950 to 1,500 subjects provided by 6 global collaborators. Sample metadata almost always included a de-identified subject ID, COVID-19 status, age in years and sex. Where available, HLA class I and class II types were obtained from metadata supplied by the sample provider rather than from assay-based typing. What the authors observed across the whole study: Clinical and demographic metadata were provided uncurated, with the amount varying by source and participant.

The CDR3 goes from the cysteine to the phenylalanine over 15 residues. Here the CDR3 DNA is all that survives: 45 bases in frame from base 1. The V end gives up 2 bases and the J end 7 bases, leaving 4 bases in the junction not matched to a gene. The germline V gene specifies SGHTA as CDR1 and FQGNSA as CDR2. TCRbeta CDR3 regions were amplified from genomic DNA using the immunoSEQ Assay, a bias-controlled multiplex PCR. On the authors' methods: Within the assay, amplification of reference gene primers was used to estimate how many nucleated cells each sample contained. Sequence reads were collapsed and filtered to measure the absolute abundance of every unique TCRbeta CDR3 rearrangement. For each sample, productive Simpson clonality was calculated as the square root of Simpson's diversity index across productive rearrangements. Sourced from immuneACCESS, this table was stored by TCRdb with only in-frame sequences that have V and J called. A share of the clones is absent; for the studies checked, an unresolved V gene accounts for under half, and the remainder has no known explanation. That table supplies the V and J calls and clone size; D and trimming were determined from the DNA. The sample yields 110,000 or so clones; about 85% were counted once. The ten biggest clones cover around 3.5% of the sample.

Turning to this clone: Its antigen is currently not known. One base away there is no much larger clone; base qualities are not given.

Whole blood was collected in K2EDTA tubes by collaborating institutions according to the institutions' own protocols. For TCRbeta analysis, collaborators shipped samples as frozen whole blood, isolated PBMCs, or DNA extracted from either of those sample types. This sequence originates from a man in his forties or fifties with acute or convalescent COVID-19. The sequence joins TRBV7-2 to TRBJ2-1; 11 central nucleotides agree with TRBD2. The sample was peripheral blood. The CDR3 reads CASSLMLAGGNEQFF. The bases are TGTGCCAGCAGCTTAATGCTAGCGGGGGGAAATGAGCAGTTCTTC.